This TCR beta chain was identified during a study of T cell repertoires in cytomegalovirus infection (dated by TCRdb to about 2019). Broadly, across the study: The HLA type of each donor mattered for the analysis, because public TCR beta signatures pointed to carriage of CMV infection along with the matching HLA type.

Instrument used: Illumina HiSeq 1500. TCRdb trimmed the raw reads at Q25, called clones with MiXCR and kept productive beta chains. One record per CDR3 amino acid sequence lists the most common genes and DNA. This sample gives approximately 180,000 distinct CDR3 sequences in total; approximately 19% of them show up just once. Of the sample, approximately 2.9% falls within the top ten clones. CDR1 and CDR2 are read off the germline V gene (reference sequence) as SEHNR and FQNEAQ. Its CDR3 holds 14 amino acids, cysteine through phenylalanine. CDR3 DNA only is kept here, 42 bases in frame from base 1. V is pared back by 5 bases and J by 5 bases, with 16 bases lying between the germline termini. This clonotype occurred a few times. The specificity of this receptor is unknown. The sample holds no much larger clone one base away, and base qualities are not on file. Broad study findings and their caveats: In both this cohort and an independent cohort of a few hundred donors, the cumulative frequency of public TCR beta family members distinguished carriers of CMV infection plus the relevant HLA type. The ex vivo response was dominated by HLA-C-restricted CMV-specific TCR beta clonotypes, and the single most frequent clonotype in two of eight donors was supplied by these HLA-C-restricted clonotypes.

This TCR was sampled from a human donor in good health (CMV status not recorded). Some clones in this sample may be carry-over from other donors' samples. In this chain, TRBV7-9 is recombined with TRBJ2-7, with TRBD1 perhaps the D gene, on 6 matching bases. The sample taken for sequencing was PBMCs. The nucleotide sequence is given as TGTGCCAGCAGCCAACGGGACATCCCGAACGAGCAGTACTTC. Its protein reads: CASSQRDIPNEQYF.